The 5 T cell receptor beta chains below were found in one sample sequenced in a study of cytomegalovirus exposure and HLA in healthy donors. The PCR ran on 60 Vbeta and 13 Jbeta primers. Using immunoSEQ multiplex PCR, the repertoire was profiled, and TCRdb retains in-frame clones only, with some absent. This table has approximately 240,000 clones, 70% to 85% appearing once. Sequenced sample: PBMCs. The source of these receptors is a woman aged 35 to 49 in good health and CMV-seronegative.

The chain carries TRBV6-5 and TRBJ1-5; D is ambiguous. The V gene's germline CDR1 is MNHEY and CDR2 SVGAGI. The CDR3 runs 12 residues. V was trimmed by 6 bases and J by 9 bases, leaving 12 bases between them. CDR3 bases: TGTGCCAGCAGCGATGGTAGTCGGCCCCAGCATTTT. Translated: CASSDGSRPQHF.

The chain carries TRBV2 and TRBJ2-1; 7 bases are shared with TRBD2. This CDR3 has 14 residues. V shed 1 base, J shed 8 bases, and the junction held 5 bases outside the gene matches. Germline V gene data show CDR1 as SNHLY and CDR2 as FYNNEI. The CDR3 protein is CASSEERGGDEQFF. The DNA of the CDR3 is TGTGCCAGCAGTGAAGAGCGGGGAGGTGATGAGCAGTTCTTC.

The V gene is TRBV14, the J gene TRBJ2-7; D may be TRBD2 (7 bases). The CDR3 is 15 residues long. Per germline, CDR1 SGHDN and CDR2 FVKESK. Trimming removed 2 bases from V and 6 bases from J, with 17 bases in between. The CDR3 DNA follows: TGTGCCAGCAGCCAAATGGGCAGGGGAGGGAGCGAGCAGTACTTC. Amino acid sequence: CASSQMGRGGSEQYF.

This clone showed up just once. J is TRBJ1-1 and V is TRBV5-4; 7 bases are a match to TRBD1. V was clipped by 1 base and J by 1 base; unmatched bases: 4. CDR1 is SGHNT and CDR2 is YYREEE in the germline V gene (reference sequence). The CDR3 runs to 15 residues. In DNA, the CDR3 is TGTGCCAGCAGCTTGATAGGGGGCCAGAACACTGAAGCTTTCTTT. Its protein is CASSLIGGQNTEAFF.

The chain is built from TRBV7-9 and TRBJ1-6; TRBD1 agrees at 10 bases. CDR1 is SEHNR, CDR2 FQNEAQ, per germline (reference sequence). J lost 9 bases, V lost 1 base, and 0 bases had no gene match. The CDR3 extends over 14 amino acids. The CDR3 loop reads CASSLGDRGSPLHF. CDR3 DNA sequence: TGTGCCAGCAGCTTAGGGGACAGGGGTTCACCCCTCCACTTT.